Sequencing of this T cell receptor (beta chain) was carried out in a study of cytomegalovirus exposure and HLA in healthy donors. The study's findings and limits: The availability of immune exposure information extended only to CMV serostatus. Upon later analysis, TCR association rates were observed to vary by HLA locus, being highest for DRB1 and lowest for HLA-C. Fewer N-insertions than the roughly 670-donor mean were reportedly shown by an Asian-associated ancestry cluster in a later analysis. In an earlier analysis, most TCR beta V segments were productive about 87% or about 30% of the time.

The PCR was carried out with 60 Vbeta primers and 13 Jbeta primers. Using immunoSEQ multiplex PCR, the repertoire was profiled, and TCRdb retains in-frame clones only, with some absent. This sample has about 180,000 clones, with about four fifths found just once. Germline-derived CDR1 and CDR2 are LNHDA and SQIVND (reference sequence). The CDR3 sequence is 13 residues long. The germline V and J ends were trimmed by 7 bases and 1 base, with 7 bases remaining between them. Worth noting for this clone: Its cognate antigen is unknown.

The V and J genes are TRBV19 and TRBJ2-2; perhaps TRBD1 as D (6 bases). The sample consisted of PBMCs. This sequence was found in a man aged 40-49 years in good health and CMV-seronegative. Here the CDR3 reads CASMDRNTGELFF. CDR3 in DNA: TGTGCCAGTATGGACAGGAACACCGGGGAGCTGTTTTTT.